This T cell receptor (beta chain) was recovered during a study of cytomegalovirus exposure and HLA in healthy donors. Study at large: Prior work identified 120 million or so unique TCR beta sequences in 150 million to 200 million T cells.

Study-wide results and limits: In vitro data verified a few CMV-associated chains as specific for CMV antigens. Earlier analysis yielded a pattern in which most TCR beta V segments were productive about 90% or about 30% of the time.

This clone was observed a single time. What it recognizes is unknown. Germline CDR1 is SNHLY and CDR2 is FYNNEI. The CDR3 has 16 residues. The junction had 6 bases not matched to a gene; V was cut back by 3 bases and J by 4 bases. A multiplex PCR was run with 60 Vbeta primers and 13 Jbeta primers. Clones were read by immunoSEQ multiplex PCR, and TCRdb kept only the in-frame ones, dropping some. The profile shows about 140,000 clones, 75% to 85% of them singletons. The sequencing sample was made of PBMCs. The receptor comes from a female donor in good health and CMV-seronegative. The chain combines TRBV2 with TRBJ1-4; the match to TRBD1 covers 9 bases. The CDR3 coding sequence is TGTGCCAGCAGTGAGGATCCGGGACAGGGTAATGAAAAACTGTTTTTT. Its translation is CASSEDPGQGNEKLFF.